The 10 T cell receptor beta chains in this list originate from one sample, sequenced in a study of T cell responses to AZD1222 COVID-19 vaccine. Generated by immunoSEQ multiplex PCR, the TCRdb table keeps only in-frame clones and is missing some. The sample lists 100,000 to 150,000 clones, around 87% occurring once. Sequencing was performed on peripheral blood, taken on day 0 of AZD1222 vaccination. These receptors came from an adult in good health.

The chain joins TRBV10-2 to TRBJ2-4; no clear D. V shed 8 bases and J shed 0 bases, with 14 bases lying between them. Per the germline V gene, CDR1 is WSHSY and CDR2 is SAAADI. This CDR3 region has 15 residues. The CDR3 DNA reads TGCGCCAGCTCCACCGGCGTAATAGCCAAAAACATTCAGTACTTC. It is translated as CASSTGVIAKNIQYF.

CDR3 nucleotide sequence: TGTGCCAGCAACGGGGGGAGGTATGGCTACACCTTC. Its protein product is CASNGGRYGYTF. V usage is TRBV2 and J usage is TRBJ1-2; TRBD1 might be the D (5 bases). The CDR3 totals 12 residues. Trimming cost V 7 bases and J 5 bases, with 11 bases left between them. CDR1 and CDR2 from the germline V gene are SNHLY and FYNNEI.

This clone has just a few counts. CDR3 in amino acids: CSVSRLARPVDEQFF. The DNA for the CDR3 is TGCAGCGTCTCACGACTAGCGCGGCCGGTTGATGAGCAGTTCTTC. The chain is built from TRBV29-1 and TRBJ2-1, with 8 bases matching TRBD2. This CDR3 has 15 residues. V dropped 6 bases and J dropped 8; count of bases not matched to a gene: 15. Germline V gives CDR1 SQVTM, CDR2 ANQGSEA.

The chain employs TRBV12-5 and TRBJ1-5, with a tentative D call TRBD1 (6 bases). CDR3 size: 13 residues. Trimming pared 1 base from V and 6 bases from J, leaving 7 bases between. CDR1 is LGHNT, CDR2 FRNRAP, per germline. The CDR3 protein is CASGLGRGQPQHF. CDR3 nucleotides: TGTGCTAGTGGTTTGGGCAGGGGTCAGCCCCAGCATTTT.

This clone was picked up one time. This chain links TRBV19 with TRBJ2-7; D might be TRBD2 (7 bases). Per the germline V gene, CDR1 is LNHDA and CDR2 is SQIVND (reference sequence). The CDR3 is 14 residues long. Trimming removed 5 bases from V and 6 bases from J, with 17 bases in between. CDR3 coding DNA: TGTGCCAGTAGTCCGGTGGGAGGGGGGCTCGAGCAGTACTTC. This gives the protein CASSPVGGGLEQYF.

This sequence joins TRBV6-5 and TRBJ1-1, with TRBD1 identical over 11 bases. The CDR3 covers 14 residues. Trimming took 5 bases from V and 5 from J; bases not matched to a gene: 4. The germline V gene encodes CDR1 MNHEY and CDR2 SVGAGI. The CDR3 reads CASSTGDRGTEAFF. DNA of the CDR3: TGTGCCAGCAGTACCGGGGACAGGGGGACTGAAGCTTTCTTT.

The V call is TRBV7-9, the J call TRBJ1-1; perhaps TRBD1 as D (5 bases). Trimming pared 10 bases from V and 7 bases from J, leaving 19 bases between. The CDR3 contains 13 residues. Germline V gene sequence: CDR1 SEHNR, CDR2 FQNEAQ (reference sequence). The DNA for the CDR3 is TGTGCCACTGACGGGGGGAAACGGAGTGAAGCTTTCTTT. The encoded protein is CATDGGKRSEAFF.

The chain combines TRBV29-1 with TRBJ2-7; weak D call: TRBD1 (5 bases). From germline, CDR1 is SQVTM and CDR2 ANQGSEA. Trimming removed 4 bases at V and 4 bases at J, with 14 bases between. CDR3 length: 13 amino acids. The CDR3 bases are TGCAGCGTTGCTGGTACAGGTGATTACGAGCAGTACTTC. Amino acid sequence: CSVAGTGDYEQYF.

CDR3 protein: CASSLQGPDTQYF. As DNA, the CDR3 is TGTGCCAGCAGCTTACAGGGTCCAGATACGCAGTATTTT. This chain connects TRBV5-4 to TRBJ2-3, with TRBD1 as a possible D gene (6 bases). CDR1 is SGHNT and CDR2 is YYREEE in the germline V gene (reference sequence). The CDR3 consists of 13 residues. Trimming removed 2 bases at V and 4 bases at J, with 8 bases between.

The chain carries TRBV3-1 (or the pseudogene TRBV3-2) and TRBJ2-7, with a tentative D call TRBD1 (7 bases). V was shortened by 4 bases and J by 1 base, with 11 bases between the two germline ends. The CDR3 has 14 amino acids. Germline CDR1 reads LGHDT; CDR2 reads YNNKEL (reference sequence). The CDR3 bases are TGTGCCAGCAGCCTCGCGGGACAGTCCTACGAGCAGTACTTC. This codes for CASSLAGQSYEQYF.